The source of this T cell receptor (beta chain) is a study of regulatory T cells in long-lasting Graves disease. Specified time point: newly diagnosed GD, antithyroid drugs for less than 3 months. PBMC RNA was the source of the TCR library. The CDR3 is 13 residues long. In germline, CDR1 is ENHRY, CDR2 SYGVKD. Deletions cut 10 bases from V and 0 bases from J, with 12 bases between. Researchers made TCR beta libraries by using iRepertoire HTBI primers and running Arm-PCR on CDR3 regions. TCRdb reanalysed the multiplex PCR reads using MiXCR and keeps one entry per CDR3 protein. The sample records 530,000 or so distinct CDR3 sequences, about 16% being singletons. This sample was also put to use in a study of T cells in Graves' hyperthyroidism and ophthalmopathy. That investigation notes: The blood repertoire included most of the expanded thyroid clonotypes above 0.001.

The chain couples TRBV10-3 to TRBJ1-1; D is unresolved. The receptor was derived from a man between 18 and 29 years old with Graves disease. Sequencing used peripheral blood mononuclear cells (PBMCs), obtained at new diagnosis, from a patient treated with antithyroid drugs. CDR3 nucleotide sequence: TGTGCCACTAACGACGGAATGAACACTGAAGCTTTCTTT. Translation gives CATNDGMNTEAFF.